This TCR beta chain was sequenced during a study of blood T cell repertoires in COVID-19. The CDR3 sequence is 14 residues long. Germline CDR1 and CDR2: SEHNR and FQNEAQ (reference sequence). Unmatched junction bases numbered 4, after V lost 6 bases and J lost 3 bases. The data were produced by immunoSEQ multiplex PCR, yet TCRdb's version contains in-frame clones alone and is incomplete. The table includes under 450,000 clones, approximately 80% detected once. The chain uses TRBV7-9 and TRBJ1-4; TRBD1 matches 7 bases. The specimen was peripheral blood. The TCR sequence derives from a human donor with acute or convalescent COVID-19. The donor label of this sample is uncertain. Here the CDR3 DNA reads TGTGCCAGCAGGGAAGGGACAGCTAATGAAAAACTGTTTTTT. Its protein is CASREGTANEKLFF.